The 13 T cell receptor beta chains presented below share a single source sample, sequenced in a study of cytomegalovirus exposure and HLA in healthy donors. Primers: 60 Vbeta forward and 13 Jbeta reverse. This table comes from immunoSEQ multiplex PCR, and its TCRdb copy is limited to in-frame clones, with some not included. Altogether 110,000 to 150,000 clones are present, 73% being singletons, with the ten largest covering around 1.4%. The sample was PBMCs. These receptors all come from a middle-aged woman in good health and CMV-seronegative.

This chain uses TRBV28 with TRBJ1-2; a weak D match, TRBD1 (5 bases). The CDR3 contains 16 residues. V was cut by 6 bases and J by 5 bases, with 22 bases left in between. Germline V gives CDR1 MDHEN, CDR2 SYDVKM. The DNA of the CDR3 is TGTGCCAGCAGGGACACCTCCGGTTCGGGGGTTTATGGCTACACCTTC. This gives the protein CASRDTSGSGVYGYTF.

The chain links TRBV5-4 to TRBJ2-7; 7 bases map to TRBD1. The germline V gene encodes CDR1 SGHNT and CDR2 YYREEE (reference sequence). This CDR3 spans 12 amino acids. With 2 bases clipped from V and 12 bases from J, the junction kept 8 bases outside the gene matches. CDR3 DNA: TGTGCCAGCAGCTTAGGGGGCCAGGGCGGGTACTTC. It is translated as CASSLGGQGGYF.

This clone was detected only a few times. The CDR3 sequence: CASSRSEQYEQYF. CDR3 in DNA: TGTGCCAGCAGCCGATCCGAACAGTACGAGCAGTACTTC. The chain carries TRBV4-2 and TRBJ2-7, with D unresolved. The V gene's germline CDR1 is LGHNA and CDR2 YNFKEQ. The CDR3 is 13 residues long. Between the trimmed V and J ends, which lost 4 bases and 4 bases, there was a span of 11 bases.

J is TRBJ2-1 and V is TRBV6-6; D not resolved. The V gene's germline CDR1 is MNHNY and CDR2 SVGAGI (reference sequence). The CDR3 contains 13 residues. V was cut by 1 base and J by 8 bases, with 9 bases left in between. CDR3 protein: CASSYFLGDEQFF. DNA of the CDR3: TGTGCCAGCAGTTACTTTCTGGGCGATGAGCAGTTCTTC.

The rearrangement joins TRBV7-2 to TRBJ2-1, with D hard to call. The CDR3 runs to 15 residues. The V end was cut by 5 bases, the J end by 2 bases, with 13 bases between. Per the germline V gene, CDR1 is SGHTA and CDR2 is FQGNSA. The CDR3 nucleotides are TGTGCCAGCAGCGCCTATATAGAACCCTACAATGAGCAGTTCTTC. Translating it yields CASSAYIEPYNEQFF. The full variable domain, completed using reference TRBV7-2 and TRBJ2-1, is GAGVSQSPSNKVTEKGKDVELRCDPISGHTALYWYRQSLGQGLEFLIYFQGNSAPDKSGLPSDRFSAERTGGSVSTLTIQRTQQEDSAVYLCASSAYIEPYNEQFFGPGTRLTVL.

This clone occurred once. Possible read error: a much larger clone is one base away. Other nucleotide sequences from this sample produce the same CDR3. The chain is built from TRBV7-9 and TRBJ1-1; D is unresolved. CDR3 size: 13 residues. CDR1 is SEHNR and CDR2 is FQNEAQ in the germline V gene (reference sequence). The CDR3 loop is CASSLDMNTEAFF. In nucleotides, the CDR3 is TGCGCCAGCAGCTTAGACATGAACACTGAAGCTTTCTTT.

The CDR3 nucleotides read TGTGCCAGTAGTATAATGGGCAGGGGTCATGGCTACACCTTC. Its translation: CASSIMGRGHGYTF. The gene calls are TRBV19 and TRBJ1-2; perhaps TRBD1 as D (6 bases). V lost 2 bases, J lost 6 bases, and 13 bases lay in between. The CDR3 contains 14 residues. The germline gives CDR1 LNHDA, CDR2 SQIVND (reference sequence).

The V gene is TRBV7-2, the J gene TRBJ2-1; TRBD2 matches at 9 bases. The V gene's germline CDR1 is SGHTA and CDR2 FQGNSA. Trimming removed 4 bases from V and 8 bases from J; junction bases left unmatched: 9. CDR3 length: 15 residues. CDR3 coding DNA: TGTGCCAGCAGCTCTGAGGGACTAGCTATCTATGAGCAGTTCTTC. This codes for CASSSEGLAIYEQFF.

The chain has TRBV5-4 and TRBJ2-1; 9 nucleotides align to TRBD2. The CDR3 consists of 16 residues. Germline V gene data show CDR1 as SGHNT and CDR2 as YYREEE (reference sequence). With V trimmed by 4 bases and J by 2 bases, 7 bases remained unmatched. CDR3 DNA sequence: TGTGCCAGCAGCCAAAGTAGCGGGGGCCCCTACAATGAGCAGTTCTTC. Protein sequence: CASSQSSGGPYNEQFF.

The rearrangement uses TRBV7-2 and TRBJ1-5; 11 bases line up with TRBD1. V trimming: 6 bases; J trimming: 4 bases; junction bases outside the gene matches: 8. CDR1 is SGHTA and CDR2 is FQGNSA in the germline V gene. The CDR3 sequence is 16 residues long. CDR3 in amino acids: CASSWTGGAGNQPQHF. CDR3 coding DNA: TGTGCCAGCAGTTGGACAGGGGGCGCGGGTAATCAGCCCCAGCATTTT.

The CDR3 coding sequence is TGTGCCAGCAGCAAAGACAGGAACATCTATGGCTACACCTTC. It encodes CASSKDRNIYGYTF. The J gene is TRBJ1-2, the V gene TRBV5-4, with a weak D call TRBD1 (6 bases). The V and J ends lost 4 bases and 4 bases respectively, with 14 bases between them. The CDR3 runs to 14 residues. CDR1 is SGHNT and CDR2 is YYREEE in the germline V gene (reference sequence).

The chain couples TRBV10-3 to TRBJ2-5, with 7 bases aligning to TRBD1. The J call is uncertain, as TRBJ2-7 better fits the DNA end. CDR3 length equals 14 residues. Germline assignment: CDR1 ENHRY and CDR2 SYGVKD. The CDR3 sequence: CAISRQGSSYEQYF. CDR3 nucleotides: TGTGCCATCAGTCGACAGGGCAGCTCCTACGAGCAGTACTTC.

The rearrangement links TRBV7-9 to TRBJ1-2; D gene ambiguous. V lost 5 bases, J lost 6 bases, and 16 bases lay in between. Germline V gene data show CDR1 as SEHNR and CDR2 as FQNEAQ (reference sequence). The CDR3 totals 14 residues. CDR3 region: CASSPGHRVDGYTF. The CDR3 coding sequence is TGTGCCAGCAGCCCTGGGCACCGCGTGGATGGCTACACCTTC.